These 20 T cell receptor beta chains originate from one sample sequenced in a study of CD8 T cells in ankylosing spondylitis. TCRdb processed the 5' RACE reads anew with MiXCR; each CDR3 protein has one entry. The sample contains fewer than 250,000 distinct CDR3 sequences, approximately 30% of which appear only once. Sequenced material: blood, either unsorted or a sorted T cell fraction (not recorded which). Receptors were obtained from a male donor with ankylosing spondylitis or in good health (not recorded which).

J is TRBJ2-4 and V is TRBV5-1; no firm D call. V was shortened by 2 bases and J by 6 bases, with 9 bases between the two germline ends. From germline, CDR1 is SGHRS and CDR2 YFSETQ. This CDR3 region has 13 residues. The CDR3, as DNA: TGCGCCAGCAGCTTCGCGACCAGAAACATTCAGTACTTC. As protein: CASSFATRNIQYF.

This clonotype was picked up a small number of times. V and J are TRBV20-1 and TRBJ2-1; a possible D gene is TRBD2 (5 bases). Trimming took off 0 bases at V and 5 bases at J, with 14 bases between the two ends. Per germline, CDR1 DFQATT and CDR2 SNEGSKA (reference sequence). This CDR3 spans 15 amino acids. The CDR3 region has the DNA TGCAGTGCTAGAGATGGAGGCAGGATAGACAATGAGCAGTTCTTC. It yields the protein CSARDGGRIDNEQFF.

V is TRBV27 and J is TRBJ2-7; 9 bases map to TRBD1. The germline CDR1 and CDR2 sequences are MNHEY and SMNVEV (reference sequence). This CDR3 has 15 amino acids. J gave up 7 bases and V 4 bases, and 11 bases lay outside the gene matches. As DNA, the CDR3 is TGTGCCAGCAGTTATTTTGGACAGGGGTTAGGGGAGCAGTACTTC. Translating gives CASSYFGQGLGEQYF.

The gene calls are TRBV20-1 and TRBJ2-1; no clear D gene. Looked up from germline, CDR1 is DFQATT and CDR2 is SNEGSKA (reference sequence). This CDR3 is built from 15 residues. The V and J ends lost 0 bases and 4 bases respectively, with 13 bases between them. The DNA for the CDR3 is TGCAGTGCTAGAGATTCGGGCGGAAGATACAATGAGCAGTTCTTC. This encodes CSARDSGGRYNEQFF.

The genes are TRBV28 and TRBJ2-5, with TRBD2 matching 14 bases. Germline CDR1 reads MDHEN; CDR2 reads SYDVKM. V dropped 5 bases and J dropped 6; count of bases not matched to a gene: 11. CDR3 length: 17 amino acids. The CDR3: CASSRPPTSGGAKTQYF. For the CDR3, the DNA is TGTGCCAGCAGTCGCCCCCCGACTAGCGGGGGGGCGAAGACCCAGTACTTC.

The rearrangement links TRBV29-1 to TRBJ1-1; D is perhaps TRBD1 (6 bases). This CDR3 is built from 12 residues. Germline CDR1 is SQVTM and CDR2 is ANQGSEA. With 6 bases removed from V and 4 bases from J, the gap between germline ends came to 12 bases. The CDR3 sequence is CSVTGFGTEAFF. In nucleotides, the CDR3 is TGCAGCGTCACAGGGTTTGGCACTGAAGCTTTCTTT. The full variable domain, with the rest looked up from reference TRBV29-1 and TRBJ1-1, is SAVISQKPSRDICQRGTSLTIQCQVDSQVTMMFWYRQQPGQSLTLIATANQGSEATYESGFVIDKFPISRPNLTFSTLTVSNMSPEDSSIYLCSVTGFGTEAFFGQGTRLTVV.

CDR3 region: CASSYSAVKPLVGGQYF. DNA for the CDR3: TGTGCCAGCAGTTACTCGGCGGTAAAGCCCCTGGTCGGGGGCCAGTACTTC. The chain employs TRBV6-5 and TRBJ2-5; TRBD2 might be the D (6 bases). From germline, CDR1 is MNHEY and CDR2 SVGAGI. The length of the CDR3 is 17 residues. Trimming removed 0 bases at V and 10 bases at J, with 24 bases between.

The chain uses TRBV4-1 and TRBJ2-7; possibly TRBD2 for D (5 bases). There are 14 residues in the CDR3. With 1 base removed from V and 4 bases from J, the gap between germline ends came to 11 bases. Germline CDR1 MGHRA, CDR2 YSYEKL. CDR3 DNA: TGCGCCAGCAGCCAAGGTCGGGGTCGGTACGAGCAGTACTTC. This gives the protein CASSQGRGRYEQYF.

The gene calls are TRBV6-5 and TRBJ1-1; D may be TRBD1 (5 bases). The CDR3 totals 15 residues. Germline V gene sequence: CDR1 MNHEY, CDR2 SVGAGI. Trimming pared 0 bases from V and 6 bases from J, leaving 14 bases between. As DNA, the CDR3 is TGTGCCAGCAGTTACTCGGGCAGGGCGGTCGCTGAAGCTTTCTTT. Encoded protein: CASSYSGRAVAEAFF.

CDR3 sequence (DNA): TGTGCCAGCAGCACGACCACAGGGGGCGGTATCACCGGGGAGCTGTTTTTT. This codes for CASSTTTGGGITGELFF. V usage is TRBV5-6 and J usage is TRBJ2-2; the match to TRBD1 covers 9 bases. Germline V gene sequence: CDR1 SGHDT, CDR2 YYEEEE. The V gene end was trimmed by 4 bases and the J gene end by 4 bases; junction bases not matched to a gene: 11. This CDR3 comprises 17 residues.

This clonotype has only a few counts. This chain links TRBV20-1 with TRBJ2-1; the D is unclear. V lost 6 bases and J 4 bases, leaving 10 bases between the germline ends. Germline V gene sequence: CDR1 DFQATT, CDR2 SNEGSKA (reference sequence). The CDR3 sequence is 12 residues long. The CDR3 sequence is CSATDGYNEQFF. The CDR3 DNA sequence: TGCAGTGCAACGGACGGATACAATGAGCAGTTCTTC.

The rearrangement joins TRBV7-8 to TRBJ2-1; 11 bases map to TRBD2. Looked up from germline, CDR1 is SGHVS and CDR2 is FQNEAQ. The CDR3 totals 17 residues. V was pared by 4 bases and J by 2 bases, with 7 bases of the junction left unmatched. The CDR3 DNA reads TGTGCCAGCAGCTCCTCGACTAGCGGGGCTACCTACAATGAGCAGTTCTTC. It encodes CASSSSTSGATYNEQFF.

The chain joins TRBV10-3 to TRBJ2-1; 7 nucleotides agree with TRBD2. The CDR3 spans 14 residues. Germline V gene sequence: CDR1 ENHRY, CDR2 SYGVKD. The V gene end was trimmed by 5 bases and the J gene end by 5 bases; junction bases not matched to a gene: 6. DNA for the CDR3: TGTGCCATCAGTACCGGGACTACCGACAATGAGCAGTTCTTC. As protein: CAISTGTTDNEQFF.

This chain connects TRBV12-3 or TRBV12-4 to TRBJ2-3; D gene uncertain. CDR3 size: 12 residues. V dropped 6 bases and J dropped 7 bases, with 11 bases sitting between them. CDR3 protein: CASSQLPNTQYF. The DNA for the CDR3 is TGTGCCAGCAGCCAGCTACCCAATACGCAGTATTTT.

The chain joins TRBV20-1 to TRBJ2-1; 7 bases map to TRBD2. Unmatched junction bases numbered 10, after V lost 7 bases and J lost 4 bases. Germline V CDR1 and CDR2: DFQATT, SNEGSKA (reference sequence). The CDR3 covers 14 residues. CDR3 in DNA: TGCAGTGGTCTCGCGGGGGAGTCGTACAATGAGCAGTTCTTC. Encoded protein: CSGLAGESYNEQFF.

The J gene is TRBJ2-1, the V gene TRBV20-1; 13 nucleotides agree with TRBD2. CDR3 size: 14 residues. The J segment lost 5 bases and the V segment lost 5 bases, leaving 3 bases of the junction unmatched. CDR1 and CDR2 from the germline V gene are DFQATT and SNEGSKA (reference sequence). DNA of the CDR3: TGCAGTGCTCCCGGACTAGCGGGGGACAATGAGCAGTTCTTC. Amino acid sequence: CSAPGLAGDNEQFF.

This clonotype was seen a handful of times. The chain joins TRBV3-1 to TRBJ2-5; D call uncertain. The CDR3 length is 12 residues. Looked up from germline, CDR1 is LGHDT and CDR2 is YNNKEL (reference sequence). Trimming removed 2 bases at V and 6 bases at J, with 7 bases between. As DNA, the CDR3 is TGTGCCAGCAGCCAAAGTAGGAAGACCCAGTACTTC. This translates into CASSQSRKTQYF.

This clonotype was seen a few times. V usage is TRBV20-1 and J usage is TRBJ2-7, with TRBD2 matching over 12 bases. Per the germline V gene, CDR1 is DFQATT and CDR2 is SNEGSKA (reference sequence). The CDR3 contains 13 residues. V shed 5 bases and J 4 bases; nucleotides not matched to a gene: 3. CDR3 loop: CSAVTSGGYEQYF. As DNA, the CDR3 is TGCAGTGCTGTGACTAGCGGGGGATACGAGCAGTACTTC.

This chain links TRBV11-3 with TRBJ2-1, with no clear D. Trimming shortened V by 1 base and J by 0 bases, and 10 bases separated the two germline ends. Germline CDR1 reads SGHNT; CDR2 reads YENEEA. This CDR3 has 16 amino acids. The CDR3 reads CASSLGRHSSYNEQFF. CDR3 in DNA: TGTGCCAGCAGCTTAGGCAGACATTCCTCCTACAATGAGCAGTTCTTC.

The genes are TRBV5-4 and TRBJ2-5, with a weak D call TRBD1 (5 bases). The CDR3 consists of 15 residues. Trimming took 4 bases from V and 2 from J, leaving 15 bases between them. Germline V gene data show CDR1 as SGHNT and CDR2 as YYREEE (reference sequence). CDR3: CASSLGAGWQETQYF. The DNA for the CDR3 is TGTGCCAGCAGCCTTGGGGCAGGGTGGCAAGAGACCCAGTACTTC. The variable domain in full, completed from reference TRBV5-4 and TRBJ2-5, reads ETGVTQSPTHLIKTRGQQVTLRCSSQSGHNTVSWYQQALGQGPQFIFQYYREEENGRGNFPPRFSGLQFPNYSSELNVNALELDDSALYLCASSLGAGWQETQYFGPGTRLLVL.